The T cell receptor beta chain under discussion was sequenced for a study of cytomegalovirus exposure and HLA in healthy donors. This PCR relied on a set of 60 Vbeta primers and 13 Jbeta primers. Here immunoSEQ multiplex PCR was the method, and the copy in TCRdb shows in-frame clones only, minus some. The table records under 300,000 clones, over 70% of them present only once. V shed 1 base and J 5 bases; nucleotides not matched to a gene: 11. Germline loops: CDR1 SGHRS, CDR2 YFSETQ. This CDR3 region has 17 residues. The study, taken as a whole, reports: Most of the TCR beta V segments (in an earlier analysis) were productive either about 87% or about 30% of the time. Later on, an analysis showed TCR association rates differing by HLA locus, with DRB1 the most and HLA-C the fewest. In a later analysis, HLA-associated beta chains showed higher expansion and lower generation probabilities than comparable chains.

Of note for this clone: As yet, its antigen is unknown.

Unrecorded immune exposure was likely among donors, who were nominally healthy when sampled. Material: PBMCs. The TCR originated in an older woman in good health and CMV-seropositive. The chain uses TRBV5-1 and TRBJ2-3, with 9 bases identical to TRBD1. As DNA, the CDR3 is TGCGCCAGCAGCTTGTTGGGTTCTGGACAGGGGTTAGATACGCAGTATTTT. This gives the protein CASSLLGSGQGLDTQYF.